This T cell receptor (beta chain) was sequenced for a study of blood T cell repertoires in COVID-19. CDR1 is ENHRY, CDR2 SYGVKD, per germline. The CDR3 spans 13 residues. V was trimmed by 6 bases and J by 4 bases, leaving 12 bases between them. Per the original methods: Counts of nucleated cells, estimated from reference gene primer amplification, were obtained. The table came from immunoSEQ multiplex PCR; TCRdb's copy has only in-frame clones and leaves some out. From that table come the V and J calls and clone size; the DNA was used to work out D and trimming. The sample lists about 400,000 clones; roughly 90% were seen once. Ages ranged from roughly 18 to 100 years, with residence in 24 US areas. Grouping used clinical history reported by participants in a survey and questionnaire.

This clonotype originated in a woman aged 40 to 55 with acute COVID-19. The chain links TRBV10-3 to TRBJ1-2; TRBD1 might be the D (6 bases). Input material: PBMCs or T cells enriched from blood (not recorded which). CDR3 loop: CAISRGASYGYTF. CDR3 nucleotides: TGTGCCATCAGCCGGGGGGCCAGCTATGGCTACACCTTC.